The T cell receptor (beta chain) under discussion was sequenced for a study of identical twins. TCRdb recomputed calls from the 5' RACE reads with MiXCR, one row per CDR3 protein. Here the sample spans around 1.7 million distinct CDR3 sequences, 25% to 35% being singletons. Overall study findings and caveats: Out-of-frame alpha sequences shared between twins exhibited an excess of low generation probability. Fewer insertions were carried by abundant cord blood beta clonotypes, but none was seen in memory repertoires.

Concerning this clonotype itself: Its antigen remains unknown.

The origin of this receptor is a newborn girl in good health. The sequenced sample consisted of cord blood.

The CDR3 reads CASSQRQGYNQPQHF. CDR3 bases: TGCGCCAGCAGCCAGAGACAGGGTTATAATCAGCCCCAGCATTTT. The chain links TRBV4-1 to TRBJ1-5, with 7 bases fitting TRBD1. After removal of 3 bases from V and 4 bases from J, the junction contained 6 bases not matched to a gene. Germline V gene lookup returns CDR1 MGHRA and CDR2 YSYEKL. The CDR3 contains 15 residues.